The 31 T cell receptor beta chains listed next were all sequenced from one sample in a study of regulatory T cells in long-lasting Graves disease. Construction of TCR beta libraries relied on iRepertoire HTBI primers and on Arm-PCR targeting CDR3 regions. From the multiplex PCR reads, TCRdb called clonotypes with MiXCR, one entry per CDR3 protein. Of roughly 380,000 distinct CDR3 sequences in the sample, about a sixth are singletons; the top ten hold about 32%. Time point indicated: newly diagnosed GD, antithyroid drugs for less than 3 months. PBMCs provided the RNA from which the TCR library was made. These data were likewise used in another study, on T cells in Graves' hyperthyroidism and ophthalmopathy.

The sample was peripheral blood mononuclear cells (PBMCs), taken at new diagnosis, from a patient treated with antithyroid drugs. These receptors originate from a man aged 35-49 years with Graves disease.

This clonotype was observed many times. The chain links TRBV20-1 to TRBJ2-3; D perhaps matches TRBD2 (6 bases). Trimming cost V 6 bases and J 4 bases, with 17 bases left between them. There are 14 residues in the CDR3. In germline, CDR1 is DFQATT, CDR2 SNEGSKA (reference sequence). CDR3 amino acids: CSAPGTSPPDTQYF. The CDR3 nucleotides read TGCAGTGCCCCCGGGACTTCCCCCCCAGATACGCAGTATTTT.

This clonotype was seen a handful of times. The rearrangement joins TRBV7-2 to TRBJ2-7; 10 bases map to TRBD2. The CDR3 is 14 residues long. Per germline, CDR1 SGHTA and CDR2 FQGNSA. V was pared by 5 bases and J by 4 bases, with 5 bases of the junction left unmatched. The CDR3: CASSKRTSGYEQYF. The CDR3 bases are TGTGCCAGCAGCAAACGGACTAGCGGTTACGAGCAGTACTTC.

Many counts were recorded for this clonotype. The rearrangement joins TRBV6-1 to TRBJ2-3, with TRBD1 as a possible D gene (5 bases). Trimming pared 6 bases from V and 2 bases from J, leaving 12 bases between. CDR3 length: 14 residues. Germline CDR1 MNHNS, CDR2 SASEGT. The CDR3 reads CASSEPGNTDTQYF. As DNA, the CDR3 is TGTGCCAGCAGCGAACCAGGGAACACAGATACGCAGTATTTT.

This clonotype was observed at least ten times. This chain links TRBV2 with TRBJ1-5; D is uncertain. Germline V gene lookup returns CDR1 SNHLY and CDR2 FYNNEI. There are 15 residues in the CDR3. The ends were cut back, 4 bases at V and 7 bases at J, with 17 bases in the middle. The CDR3 nucleotides are TGTGCCAGCAGTGTCGCGGGGTTTAAAGGGCAGCCCCAGCATTTT. This translates into CASSVAGFKGQPQHF.

This clonotype was seen many times. This chain links TRBV6-5 with TRBJ2-7, with D possibly being TRBD1 (5 bases). V lost 0 bases and J lost 6, with 9 bases in between. Germline V gene data show CDR1 as MNHEY and CDR2 as SVGAGI. The CDR3 contains 13 residues. CDR3 sequence reads: CASSYSSRAEQYF. In DNA, the CDR3 is TGTGCCAGCAGTTACTCGAGCAGGGCCGAGCAGTACTTC.

This clonotype was counted at least ten times. The chain has TRBV7-2 and TRBJ2-3, with 8 positions matching TRBD2. The CDR3 length is 15 residues. Unmatched junction bases numbered 6, after V lost 3 bases and J lost 4 bases. Per the germline V gene, CDR1 is SGHTA and CDR2 is FQGNSA. The CDR3 DNA reads TGTGCCAGCAGCTTCCTCGGACTAGCTTCAGATACGCAGTATTTT. Its translation is CASSFLGLASDTQYF.

With respect to this clonotype: The junction departs from germline at one end; a sequencing error may be responsible. The V call is TRBV20-1, the J call TRBJ1-6, with 7 bases identical to TRBD1. CDR1 is DFQATT, CDR2 SNEGSKA, per germline (reference sequence). CDR3 length: 15 amino acids. The chain's CDR3 is CSARALGQRNSPLHF. CDR3 nucleotide sequence: TGCAGTGCTAGAGCCTTGGGACAGAGAAATTCGCCCCTCCACTTT.

This clonotype was found many times. This rearrangement joins TRBV11-3 to TRBJ2-2; D gene uncertain. This CDR3 is 13 amino acids long. V was clipped by 3 bases and J by 3 bases, with 5 bases between them. In germline, CDR1 is SGHNT, CDR2 YENEEA. CDR3 loop: CASSFQDTGELFF. In nucleotides, the CDR3 is TGTGCCAGCAGCTTTCAGGACACCGGGGAGCTGTTTTTT.

In this sample, this clonotype turned up a few times. This chain connects TRBV6-2 or TRBV6-3 to TRBJ2-1, with a possible D match to TRBD2 (7 bases). The CDR3 consists of 17 residues. Trimming removed 0 bases at V and 7 bases at J, with 19 bases between. Germline V CDR1 and CDR2: MNHEY, SVGEGT. DNA for the CDR3: TGTGCCAGCAGTTACTCGATAACGGGGGGCCCGTGGAATGAGCAGTTCTTC. It is translated as CASSYSITGGPWNEQFF.

This clonotype was counted at least ten times. V gene TRBV18 combines with J gene TRBJ2-3, with D perhaps TRBD2 (6 bases). Trimming left V 4 bases short and J 2 bases short, with 16 bases between. From germline, CDR1 is KGHSH and CDR2 LQKENI. The CDR3 extends over 16 amino acids. CDR3 sequence: CASSLRNGGVTDTQYF. For the CDR3, the DNA is TGTGCCAGCTCACTCCGGAACGGGGGAGTCACAGATACGCAGTATTTT.

A few counts support this clonotype. The chain has TRBV28 and TRBJ2-7, with unresolved D. CDR3 length equals 17 residues. Per the germline V gene, CDR1 is MDHEN and CDR2 is SYDVKM. V lost 3 bases and J 2 bases, leaving 20 bases between the germline ends. The CDR3 bases are TGTGCCAGCAGTTTGGAGTTGTTCGGTGAAAGGGCCTACGAGCAGTACTTC. Translated, it gives CASSLELFGERAYEQYF.

The rearrangement links TRBV7-9 to TRBJ1-2, with a weak D call TRBD1 (5 bases). Per germline, CDR1 SEHNR and CDR2 FQNEAQ (reference sequence). The CDR3 totals 16 residues. Trimming shortened V by 1 base and J by 4 bases, and 16 bases separated the two germline ends. CDR3 sequence reads: CASSLGADGGGYGYTF. DNA for the CDR3: TGTGCCAGCAGCTTAGGGGCCGACGGGGGAGGCTATGGCTACACCTTC.

This clonotype showed up just a few times. A single base separates this from a much larger clone, so it may be a read error. The gene calls are TRBV18 and TRBJ1-5, with D possibly matching TRBD1 (5 bases). CDR1 is KGHSH and CDR2 is LQKENI in the germline V gene. The CDR3 has 15 amino acids. The CDR3 region is CASPPQGNRNQPQHF. DNA of the CDR3: TGTGCCAGCCCACCGCAGGGCAATCGCAATCAGCCCCAGCATTTT.

This clonotype came up many times. J is TRBJ1-2 and V is TRBV7-2; D uncertain. Germline V gene sequence: CDR1 SGHTA, CDR2 FQGNSA. The CDR3 covers 13 residues. Deletions cut 5 bases from V and 3 bases from J, with 10 bases between. The CDR3 sequence is CASSPDPYYGYTF. The CDR3 bases are TGTGCCAGCAGCCCCGATCCTTACTATGGCTACACCTTC.

This clonotype was seen a few times. The rearrangement links TRBV6-2 or TRBV6-3 to TRBJ2-1, with 10 bases matching TRBD2. V shed 5 bases, J shed 5 bases, and the junction held 9 bases outside the gene matches. CDR1 is MNHEY and CDR2 is SVGEGT in the germline V gene. The CDR3 length is 16 residues. The CDR3 DNA is TGTGCCAGCAGTCCTCTTCGGACTAGCGGAAACAATGAGCAGTTCTTC. It is translated as CASSPLRTSGNNEQFF.

This clonotype has only a few counts. Being one base from a much bigger clone, this may be a read error. V is TRBV6-1 and J is TRBJ2-1; 7 bases are shared with TRBD1. The CDR3 runs to 13 residues. Germline V gene sequence: CDR1 MNHNS, CDR2 SASEGT. V shed 3 bases and J 4 bases; nucleotides not matched to a gene: 0. The CDR3 coding sequence is TGTGCCAGCAGTGACAGGGGGTACAATGAGCAGTTCTTC. The encoded protein is CASSDRGYNEQFF.

There are many counts of this clonotype. The chain has TRBV6-1 and TRBJ2-1; TRBD2 aligns across 14 bases. V trimming: 6 bases; J trimming: 7 bases; junction bases outside the gene matches: 5. There are 15 residues in the CDR3. Germline CDR1 is MNHNS and CDR2 is SASEGT. The CDR3 is CASSETSGGGNEQFF. The CDR3 bases are TGTGCCAGCAGCGAGACTAGCGGGGGGGGGAATGAGCAGTTCTTC.

The sample holds many counts of this clonotype. The gene calls are TRBV20-1 and TRBJ2-5, with unresolved D. The germline gives CDR1 DFQATT, CDR2 SNEGSKA (reference sequence). This CDR3 is 11 amino acids long. Trimming took 4 bases from V and 5 from J, leaving 8 bases between them. The CDR3 reads CSAIIGETQYF. CDR3 DNA sequence: TGCAGTGCTATTATAGGGGAGACCCAGTACTTC.

This clonotype was detected a few times. The chain employs TRBV18 and TRBJ2-3; the D call may be TRBD1 or TRBD2 (6 bases each). The CDR3 is 14 residues long. V gave up 0 bases and J gave up 7 bases, with 11 bases separating them. Per the germline V gene, CDR1 is KGHSH and CDR2 is LQKENI. CDR3 nucleotide sequence: TGTGCCAGCTCACCACCGGGGGGCAAAAATACGCAGTATTTT. Protein sequence: CASSPPGGKNTQYF.

The chain is built from TRBV6-2 or TRBV6-3 and TRBJ2-7, with a weak D call TRBD1 (6 bases). This CDR3 is 15 amino acids long. V was cut by 4 bases and J by 0 bases, with 13 bases left in between. Germline V lookup: CDR1 MNHEY, CDR2 SVGEGT. For the CDR3, the DNA is TGTGCCAGCAGTTGGTGGGGACAAACCTCCTACGAGCAGTACTTC. It specifies CASSWWGQTSYEQYF.

V usage is TRBV9 and J usage is TRBJ2-5; TRBD2 is a possible D gene (6 bases). The V end was cut by 0 bases, the J end by 5 bases, with 11 bases between. The CDR3 has 14 amino acids. CDR1 and CDR2 (germline): SGDLS, YYNGEE. CDR3 residues: CASSVASRGETQYF. The CDR3 nucleotides are TGTGCCAGCAGCGTAGCCAGCCGGGGGGAGACCCAGTACTTC.

This clonotype was seen repeatedly, ten times or more. The J gene is TRBJ2-2, the V gene TRBV6-1; maybe TRBD2 (6 bases). Germline V lookup: CDR1 MNHNS, CDR2 SASEGT. V dropped 3 bases and J dropped 2 bases, with 10 bases sitting between them. The CDR3 covers 15 residues. The CDR3 loop reads CASSDRRGNTGELFF. The CDR3 coding sequence is TGTGCCAGCAGTGACAGGAGGGGAAACACCGGGGAGCTGTTTTTT.

The chain joins TRBV4-2 to TRBJ1-1; D gene unclear. V dropped 0 bases and J dropped 14 bases, with 10 bases sitting between them. Germline CDR1 reads LGHNA; CDR2 reads YNFKEQ. CDR3 size: 11 residues. DNA for the CDR3: TGTGCCAGCAGCCAAGATAGGAGTTCATTCTTT. Its translation: CASSQDRSSFF.

The rearrangement uses TRBV25-1 and TRBJ2-1; 8 positions match TRBD2. The CDR3 is 19 residues long. Germline loops: CDR1 MGHDK, CDR2 SYGVNS. The junction had 15 bases not matched to a gene; V was cut back by 1 base and J by 4 bases. The CDR3 nucleotides read TGTGCCAGCAGTGAATCAGGGGCCAGTGCGGGGGGATTTTACAATGAGCAGTTCTTC. Translation: CASSESGASAGGFYNEQFF.

Many counts were recorded for this clonotype. The chain carries TRBV15 and TRBJ2-5; no clear D gene. CDR3 length equals 13 residues. Trimming took 1 base from V and 5 from J, leaving 8 bases between them. Looked up from germline, CDR1 is LNHNV and CDR2 is YYDKDF (reference sequence). The CDR3: CATSRAKEETQYF. CDR3 bases: TGTGCCACCAGCAGAGCGAAAGAGGAGACCCAGTACTTC.

This chain uses TRBV6-1 with TRBJ2-7; 8 nucleotides line up with TRBD2. CDR3 length equals 15 residues. CDR1 and CDR2 (germline): MNHNS, SASEGT. With 6 bases clipped from V and 5 bases from J, the junction kept 12 bases outside the gene matches. In DNA, the CDR3 is TGTGCCAGCAGACCCCCCGGGGGGGGGCGCAACGAGCAGTACTTC. This encodes CASRPPGGGRNEQYF.

The table lists this clonotype with many counts. The rearrangement joins TRBV6-1 to TRBJ1-5; D gene unclear. CDR3 length equals 15 residues. Germline CDR1 is MNHNS and CDR2 is SASEGT. The V end was cut by 1 base, the J end by 3 bases, with 10 bases between. As DNA, the CDR3 is TGTGCCAGCAGTGAAGTAGGGCAGAACAATCAGCCCCAGCATTTT. Its translation: CASSEVGQNNQPQHF.

In its sample, this clonotype was seen many times. The CDR3 loop reads CSARERDRVKRAFF. Here the CDR3 DNA reads TGCAGTGCTAGAGAGAGGGACAGGGTAAAAAGAGCTTTCTTT. J is TRBJ1-1 and V is TRBV20-1; TRBD1 matches at 9 bases. The CDR3 is 14 residues long. Trimming cost V 0 bases and J 10 bases; bases outside gene matches: 9. Germline CDR1 DFQATT, CDR2 SNEGSKA (reference sequence).

This clonotype was counted at least ten times. This chain joins TRBV5-1 and TRBJ1-1; TRBD1 matches 7 bases. From germline, CDR1 is SGHRS and CDR2 YFSETQ. The CDR3 spans 15 residues. Losses at the gene ends were 0 bases for V and 1 base for J; bases not matched to a gene: 3. CDR3: CASSLDPGGNTEAFF. CDR3 sequence (DNA): TGCGCCAGCAGCTTGGACCCAGGGGGGAACACTGAAGCTTTCTTT.

There are many counts of this clonotype. The V call is TRBV11-1, the J call TRBJ2-7; 7 nucleotides line up with TRBD2. From germline, CDR1 is SGHAT and CDR2 FQDESV (reference sequence). The CDR3 has 14 amino acids. The ends lost 8 bases at V and 0 bases at J; junction bases unmatched: 7. The CDR3, as DNA: TGTGCCAGCGGACCACTAGCGAACTCCTACGAGCAGTACTTC. This gives the protein CASGPLANSYEQYF.

This clonotype was found a few times. The chain is built from TRBV29-1 and TRBJ1-1; 8 nucleotides agree with TRBD1. The CDR3 is 16 residues long. CDR1 SQVTM and CDR2 ANQGSEA come from the germline V gene. Losses at the gene ends were 7 bases for V and 3 bases for J; bases not matched to a gene: 16. CDR3 sequence reads: CSGTGQGHYRYTEAFF. The CDR3 DNA follows: TGCAGCGGAACCGGACAGGGACATTACCGGTACACTGAAGCTTTCTTT.